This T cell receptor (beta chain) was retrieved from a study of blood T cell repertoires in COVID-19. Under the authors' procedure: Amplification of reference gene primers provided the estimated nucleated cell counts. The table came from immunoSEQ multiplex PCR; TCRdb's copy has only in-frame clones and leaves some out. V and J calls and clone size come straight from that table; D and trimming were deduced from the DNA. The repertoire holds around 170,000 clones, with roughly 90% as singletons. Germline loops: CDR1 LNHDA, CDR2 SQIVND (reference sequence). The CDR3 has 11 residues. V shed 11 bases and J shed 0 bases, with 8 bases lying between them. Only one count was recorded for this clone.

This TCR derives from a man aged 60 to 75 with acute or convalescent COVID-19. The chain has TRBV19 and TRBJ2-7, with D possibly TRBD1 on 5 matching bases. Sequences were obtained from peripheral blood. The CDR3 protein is CARRVSYEQYV. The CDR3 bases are TGTGCCCGCAGGGTCTCCTACGAGCAGTACGTC.